Listed below are T cell receptor beta chains from one sample, sequenced in a study of T cell clusters in autoimmune cytopenias. TCRdb derives one entry per CDR3 protein from the multiplex PCR reads, leaving out DNA. The sample table includes more than 7,500 distinct CDR3 sequences. The sequencing input was peripheral blood. The receptors were sampled from a human donor with an autoimmune cytopenia or autoimmune hepatitis (not recorded which). CDR3s include the opening cysteine and the closing phenylalanine or tryptophan. The order of the fields is V gene, clone size, J gene, CDR3 protein. Clone sizes are given selectively: once, few, many, or a class where the clone is expanded.

>TRBV19|medium-sized|TRBJ1-2
CASSMGQGPYGYTF
>TRBV7-6|-|TRBJ1-1
CASSQTGSEAFF
>TRBV12-3/TRBV12-4|medium-sized|TRBJ2-3
CASSYPQTTQYF
>TRBV7-9|-|TRBJ2-2
CASSLGIGFYTGELFF
>TRBV12-3/TRBV12-4|-|TRBJ1-2
CASSLGGGGFGYGYTF
>TRBV20-1|-|TRBJ2-5
CSAISGTEETQYF
>TRBV30|-|TRBJ2-1
CASSSSSYNEQFF
>TRBV12-3/TRBV12-4|-|TRBJ1-5
CASSKTGLSNQPQHF
>TRBV7-9|-|TRBJ2-1
CASSSHADRNEQFF
>TRBV12-3/TRBV12-4|medium-sized|TRBJ2-7
CASRLASGEQYF